Listed below are T cell receptor beta chains from one sample, sequenced in a study of OX40 agonist ivuxolimab in advanced cancers. Assay: immunoSEQ multiplex PCR; the TCRdb copy retains only in-frame clones and omits some. The table shows 70,000 to 95,000 clones, with roughly 94% occurring only once. The starting material was CD4+ or CD8+ T cells sorted from blood, obtained in a trial of the OX40 agonist ivuxolimab. Source of these receptors: an adult with an advanced solid tumor such as melanoma, head and neck, liver or kidney cancer. The CDR3 runs from the conserved cysteine through the conserved F or W. A D gene is named only where the DNA matches it firmly. The size entry is marked missing in some rows and otherwise reads once, few, many or a size class.

>TRBV6-1|.|TRBJ1-2|.
CASAGGGHYGYTF
TGTGCCAGCGCGGGAGGGGGGCACTATGGCTACACCTTC
>TRBV27|TRBD2|TRBJ2-2|.
CASSIEAGGGTGELFF
TGTGCCAGCAGTATCGAGGCGGGGGGGGGCACCGGGGAGCTGTTTTTT
>TRBV2|.|TRBJ2-6|.
CAIPSERERNVLTF
TGTGCCATACCCTCAGAGAGGGAAAGGAACGTCCTGACTTTC
>TRBV28|.|TRBJ2-7|.
CASRDINYEQYF
TGTGCCAGCAGGGACATCAACTACGAGCAGTACTTC
>TRBV19|.|TRBJ1-5|.
CASSIDGTDQPQHF
TGTGCCAGTAGTATAGACGGGACGGATCAGCCCCAGCATTTT
>TRBV9|.|TRBJ1-4|.
CASRAGTNLNEKLFF
TGTGCCAGCAGGGCTGGGACAAACCTGAATGAAAAACTGTTTTTT
>TRBV6-1|TRBD1|TRBJ1-1|.
CAIPGTGNTEAFF
TGTGCCATCCCGGGGACAGGGAACACTGAAGCTTTCTTT
>TRBV27|.|TRBJ2-7|.
CASRQQGDEQYF
TGTGCCAGCAGACAACAGGGTGATGAGCAGTACTTC
>TRBV9|TRBD2|TRBJ2-1|.
CASSSGTSGRSSYNEQFF
TGTGCCAGCAGCTCTGGGACTAGCGGGCGAAGCTCCTACAATGAGCAGTTCTTC
>TRBV19|TRBD2|TRBJ2-1|.
CASSPGLAGYEQFF
TGTGCCAGTAGTCCCGGACTAGCGGGGTATGAGCAGTTCTTC
>TRBV4-1|.|TRBJ1-2|once
CASSHVSNIYGYTF
TGCGCCAGCAGCCATGTCAGCAACATCTATGGCTACACCTTC
>TRBV27|.|TRBJ2-1|.
CASRLGAEQFF
TGTGCCAGCAGACTCGGGGCTGAGCAGTTCTTC
>TRBV2|.|TRBJ2-7|.
CASSNTIDSYEQYF
TGTGCCAGCAGCAACACCATCGACTCCTACGAGCAGTACTTC
>TRBV5-4|TRBD1|TRBJ1-5|.
CASSLGGLQGQPQHF
TGTGCCAGCAGCTTGGGGGGTTTACAGGGGCAGCCCCAGCATTTT
>TRBV27|TRBD2|TRBJ2-1|.
CASRLAGWHIEQFF
TGTGCCAGCAGACTAGCGGGATGGCACATCGAGCAGTTCTTC
>TRBV6-1|TRBD1|TRBJ1-2|.
CASSVSTGNSYGYTF
TGTGCCAGCAGTGTTTCGACAGGGAACTCCTATGGCTACACCTTC
>TRBV4-1|.|TRBJ2-1|.
CASSLGGLGNEQFF
TGCGCCAGCAGCCTGGGAGGCCTGGGGAATGAGCAGTTCTTC
>TRBV14|.|TRBJ1-2|.
CAGSQWVFNGIPNYGYTF
TGTGCCGGCAGCCAATGGGTTTTCAATGGGATTCCTAACTATGGCTACACCTTC
>TRBV5-6|TRBD1|TRBJ2-5|.
CASSLGGRVKTQYF
TGTGCCAGCAGCTTAGGGGGCAGGGTAAAGACCCAGTACTTC
>TRBV4-1|TRBD1|TRBJ1-2|once
CASSQSLGTAYGYTF
TGCGCCAGCAGCCAGTCACTCGGGACAGCTTATGGCTACACCTTC
>TRBV6-1|TRBD1|TRBJ2-5|once
CASTRTGETQYF
TGTGCCAGCACCAGGACAGGAGAGACCCAGTACTTC
>TRBV7-9|.|TRBJ1-1|.
CASSPPVAQYTFF
TGTGCCAGCAGCCCCCCCGTGGCGCAGTATACTTTCTTT
>TRBV10-3|.|TRBJ1-1|.
CAISDPSGVSEAFF
TGTGCCATCAGTGACCCCTCAGGGGTATCTGAAGCTTTCTTT
>TRBV19|.|TRBJ1-4|.
CASSIVAATNEKLFF
TGTGCCAGTAGTATAGTGGCGGCAACTAATGAAAAACTGTTTTTT
>TRBV5-1|TRBD1|TRBJ1-5|.
CASSLEGGWGQPQHF
TGCGCCAGCAGCTTGGAAGGGGGCTGGGGTCAGCCCCAGCATTTT
>TRBV27|.|TRBJ1-6|.
CASSPVQGFANSPLHF
TGTGCCAGCAGTCCGGTCCAGGGGTTCGCGAATTCACCCCTCCACTTT
>TRBV30|.|TRBJ1-4|.
CAWTRGVLGANEKLFF
TGTGCCTGGACCAGGGGTGTATTGGGAGCTAATGAAAAACTGTTTTTT
>TRBV29-1|TRBD1|TRBJ2-4|.
CSVEDSDRGYGNIQYF
TGCAGCGTTGAAGATTCGGACAGGGGGTACGGAAACATTCAGTACTTC
>TRBV11-2|.|TRBJ2-7|once
CASSGNSYEQYF
TGTGCCAGCAGCGGTAACAGCTACGAGCAGTACTTC
>TRBV5-8|TRBD1|TRBJ1-1|.
CASSWDRATEAFF
TGTGCCAGCAGTTGGGACAGGGCCACTGAAGCTTTCTTT
>TRBV15|.|TRBJ2-3|.
CATSRDRGPGAVRTDTQYF
TGTGCCACCAGCAGAGATCGGGGCCCGGGAGCGGTCCGCACAGATACGCAGTATTTT
>TRBV6-5|.|TRBJ2-7|.
CASSLTPGAYEQYF
TGTGCCAGCAGTTTAACGCCCGGGGCCTACGAGCAGTACTTC
>TRBV6-5|TRBD1|TRBJ2-5|.
CASSTGQRETQYF
TGTGCCAGCAGTACGGGACAGAGGGAGACCCAGTACTTC
>TRBV7-2|.|TRBJ1-2|.
CASTARGNYGYTF
TGTGCCAGCACCGCCCGGGGGAACTATGGCTACACCTTC
>TRBV27|TRBD1|TRBJ2-7|.
CASSLSRTGGYEQYF
TGTGCCAGCAGTTTATCGCGGACAGGGGGCTACGAGCAGTACTTC
>TRBV5-1|.|TRBJ1-1|.
CASSFWGTEAFF
TGCGCCAGCAGCTTCTGGGGGACTGAAGCTTTCTTT
>TRBV28|.|TRBJ1-3|.
CASSLDGSSGNTIYF
TGTGCCAGCAGTCTGGACGGGAGCTCTGGAAACACCATATATTTT